This TCR beta chain was sequenced for a study of vaccination and CD4 T cells after COVID-19. For the study at large: The convalescent population consisted of six males and four females, two of whom were of Hispanic ethnicity. Study results and caveats: In convalescent patients, a median approximately 86% of post-vaccine SARS-CoV-2-reactive clones appeared only after vaccination.

J lost 5 bases, V lost 4 bases, and 7 bases had no gene match. The CDR3 contains 15 residues. Per germline, CDR1 SGHNT and CDR2 YENEEA. The sample's treatment: roughly 11-day PBMC culture with coronavirus spike peptide pools or control peptides (ViraFEST assay). In the case of this clonotype: Its antigen is as yet unknown.

The Oncomine TCR Beta short-read assay sequenced DNA from cultured CD4+ T cells. TCRdb fed the PCR reads into MiXCR, producing one record per CDR3 protein. The table shows fewer than 7,500 distinct CDR3 sequences, with over 60% occurring only once. Source material: CD4+ T cells from blood, cultured in vitro. The chain employs TRBV11-3 and TRBJ2-5, with 10 bases fitting TRBD2. This TCR derives from a human donor who had recovered from COVID-19. The CDR3 nucleotides read TGTGCCAGCAGCTCATACAGCGGGGGGGCTGAGACCCAGTACTTC. It specifies CASSSYSGGAETQYF. The full variable domain, its missing parts supplied by reference TRBV11-3 and TRBJ2-5, is EAGVVQSPRYKIIEKKQPVAFWCNPISGHNTLYWYLQNLGQGPELLIRYENEEAVDDSQLPKDRFSAERLKGVDSTLKIQPAELGDSAVYLCASSSYSGGAETQYFGPGTRLLVL.